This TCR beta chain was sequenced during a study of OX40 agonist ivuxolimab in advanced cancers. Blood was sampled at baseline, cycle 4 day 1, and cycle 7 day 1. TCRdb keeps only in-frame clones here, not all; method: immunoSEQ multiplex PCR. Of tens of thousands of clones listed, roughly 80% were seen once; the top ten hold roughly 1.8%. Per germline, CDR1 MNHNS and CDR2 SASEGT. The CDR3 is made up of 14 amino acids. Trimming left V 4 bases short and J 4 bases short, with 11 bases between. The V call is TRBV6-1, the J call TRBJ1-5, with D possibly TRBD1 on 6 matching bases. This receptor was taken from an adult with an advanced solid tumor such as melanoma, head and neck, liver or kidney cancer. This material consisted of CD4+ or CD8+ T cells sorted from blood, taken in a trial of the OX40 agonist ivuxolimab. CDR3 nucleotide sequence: TGTGCCAGCAGTGCAGGGGTTGTAAATCAGCCCCAGCATTTT. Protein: CASSAGVVNQPQHF.